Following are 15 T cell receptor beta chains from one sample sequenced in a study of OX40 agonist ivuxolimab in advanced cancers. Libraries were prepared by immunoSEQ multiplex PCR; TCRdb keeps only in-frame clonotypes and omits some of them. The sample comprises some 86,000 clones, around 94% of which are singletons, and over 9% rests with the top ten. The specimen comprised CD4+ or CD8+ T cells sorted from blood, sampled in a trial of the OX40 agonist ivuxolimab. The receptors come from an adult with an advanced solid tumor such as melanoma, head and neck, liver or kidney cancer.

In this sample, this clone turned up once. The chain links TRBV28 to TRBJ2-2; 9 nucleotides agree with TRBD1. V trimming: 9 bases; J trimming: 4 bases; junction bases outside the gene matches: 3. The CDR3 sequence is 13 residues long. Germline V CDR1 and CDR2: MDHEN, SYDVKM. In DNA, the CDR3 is TGTGCCAGGGGGACAGGGCCCACCGGGGAGCTGTTTTTT. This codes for CARGTGPTGELFF. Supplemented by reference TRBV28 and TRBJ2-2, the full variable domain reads DVKVTQSSRYLVKRTGEKVFLECVQDMDHENMFWYRQDPGLGLRLIYFSYDVKMKEKGDIPEGYSVSREKKERFSLILESASTNQTSMYLCARGTGPTGELFFGEGSRLTVL.

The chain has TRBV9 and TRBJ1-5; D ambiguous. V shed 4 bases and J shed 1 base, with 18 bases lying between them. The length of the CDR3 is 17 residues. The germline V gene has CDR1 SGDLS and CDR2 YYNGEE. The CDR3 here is CASSPGVGFGSNQPQHF. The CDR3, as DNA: TGTGCCAGCAGCCCCGGAGTAGGATTCGGGAGCAATCAGCCCCAGCATTTT.

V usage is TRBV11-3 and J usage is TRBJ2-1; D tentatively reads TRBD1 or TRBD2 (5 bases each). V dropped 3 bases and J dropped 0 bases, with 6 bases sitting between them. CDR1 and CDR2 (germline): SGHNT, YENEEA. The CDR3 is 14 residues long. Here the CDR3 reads CASSLGDSYNEQFF. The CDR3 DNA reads TGTGCCAGCAGCTTGGGGGACTCCTACAATGAGCAGTTCTTC.

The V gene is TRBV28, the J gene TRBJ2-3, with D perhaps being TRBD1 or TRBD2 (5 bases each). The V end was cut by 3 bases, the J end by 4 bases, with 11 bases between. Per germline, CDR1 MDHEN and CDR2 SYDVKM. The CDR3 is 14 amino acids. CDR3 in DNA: TGTGCCAGCAGTTTCATGGGGGAAGCAGATACGCAGTATTTT. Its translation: CASSFMGEADTQYF.

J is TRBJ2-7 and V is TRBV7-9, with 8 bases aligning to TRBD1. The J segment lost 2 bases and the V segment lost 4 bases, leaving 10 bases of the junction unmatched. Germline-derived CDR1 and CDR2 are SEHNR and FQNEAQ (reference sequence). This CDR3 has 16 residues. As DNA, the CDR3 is TGTGCCAGCAGCTCTAGCTTTCGGGACAGGCCCTACGAGCAGTACTTC. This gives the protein CASSSSFRDRPYEQYF.

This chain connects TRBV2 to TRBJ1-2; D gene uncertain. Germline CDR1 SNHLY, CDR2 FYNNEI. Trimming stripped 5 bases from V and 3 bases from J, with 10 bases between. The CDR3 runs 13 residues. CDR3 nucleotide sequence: TGTGCCAGCAGTCACAAGGAGGACTATGGCTACACCTTC. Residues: CASSHKEDYGYTF.

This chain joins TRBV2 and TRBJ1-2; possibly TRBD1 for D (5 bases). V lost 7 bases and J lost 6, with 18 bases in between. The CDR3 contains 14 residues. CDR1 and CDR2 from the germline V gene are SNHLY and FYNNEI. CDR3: CASTPTQAGNGYTF. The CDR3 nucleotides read TGTGCCAGCACCCCCACCCAGGCAGGGAATGGCTACACCTTC.

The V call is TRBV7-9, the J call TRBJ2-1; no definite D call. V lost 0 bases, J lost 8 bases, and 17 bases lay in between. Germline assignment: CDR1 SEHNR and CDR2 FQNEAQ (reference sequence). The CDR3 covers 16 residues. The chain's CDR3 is CASSLALGFSSDEQFF. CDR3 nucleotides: TGTGCCAGCAGCTTAGCGCTAGGATTCTCGTCCGATGAGCAGTTCTTC.

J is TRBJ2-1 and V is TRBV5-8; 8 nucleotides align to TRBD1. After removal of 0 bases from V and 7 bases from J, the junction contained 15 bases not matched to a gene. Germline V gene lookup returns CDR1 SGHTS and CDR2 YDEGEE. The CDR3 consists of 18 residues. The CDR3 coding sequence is TGTGCCAGCAGCTTGGTTTTAGGGACAGGCGATCAACCAAATGAGCAGTTCTTC. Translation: CASSLVLGTGDQPNEQFF.

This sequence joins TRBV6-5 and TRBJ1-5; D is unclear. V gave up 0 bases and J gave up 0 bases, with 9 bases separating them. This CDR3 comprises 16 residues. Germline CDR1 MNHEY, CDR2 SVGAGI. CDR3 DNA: TGTGCCAGCAGTTACTCAAGCAGACATAGCAATCAGCCCCAGCATTTT. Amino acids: CASSYSSRHSNQPQHF.

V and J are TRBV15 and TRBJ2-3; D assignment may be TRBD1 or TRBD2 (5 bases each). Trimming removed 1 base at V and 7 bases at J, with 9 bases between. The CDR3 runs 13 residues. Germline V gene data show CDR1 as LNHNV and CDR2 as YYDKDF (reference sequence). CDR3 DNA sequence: TGTGCCACCAGCAGAGTCTGGGGGTATACGCAGTATTTT. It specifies CATSRVWGYTQYF. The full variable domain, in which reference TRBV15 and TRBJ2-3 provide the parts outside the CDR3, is DAMVIQNPRYQVTQFGKPVTLSCSQTLNHNVMYWYQQKSSQAPKLLFHYYDKDFNNEADTPDNFQSRRPNTSFCFLDIRSPGLGDTAMYLCATSRVWGYTQYFGPGTRLTVL.

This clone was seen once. CDR3 amino acids: CASTRRGYEQYF. The CDR3 DNA is TGTGCCAGCACCCGAAGGGGCTACGAGCAGTACTTC. V usage is TRBV2 and J usage is TRBJ2-7, with a possible D match to TRBD1 (5 bases). Germline loops: CDR1 SNHLY, CDR2 FYNNEI. CDR3 size: 12 residues. V gave up 7 bases and J gave up 3 bases, with 10 bases separating them. Full variable domain (missing parts from reference TRBV2 and TRBJ2-7): EPEVTQTPSHQVTQMGQEVILRCVPISNHLYFYWYRQILGQKVEFLVSFYNNEISEKSEIFDDQFSVERPDGSNFTLKIRSTKLEDSAMYFCASTRRGYEQYFGPGTRLTVT.

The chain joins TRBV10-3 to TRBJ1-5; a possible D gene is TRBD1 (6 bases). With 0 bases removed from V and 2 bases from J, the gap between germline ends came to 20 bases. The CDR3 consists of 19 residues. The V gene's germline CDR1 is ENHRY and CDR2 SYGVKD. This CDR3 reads CAISESPWTADLGNQPQHF. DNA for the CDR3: TGTGCCATCAGTGAGTCTCCGTGGACAGCTGATCTAGGCAATCAGCCCCAGCATTTT.

The CDR3: CASSEFGTSGGLEQFF. The CDR3 DNA sequence: TGTGCCAGCAGTGAGTTCGGGACTAGCGGGGGGCTTGAGCAGTTCTTC. This chain connects TRBV6-4 to TRBJ2-1; 15 nucleotides align to TRBD2. There are 16 residues in the CDR3. Germline assignment: CDR1 MRHNA and CDR2 SNTAGT. Trimming removed 3 bases from V and 9 bases from J; junction bases left unmatched: 6.

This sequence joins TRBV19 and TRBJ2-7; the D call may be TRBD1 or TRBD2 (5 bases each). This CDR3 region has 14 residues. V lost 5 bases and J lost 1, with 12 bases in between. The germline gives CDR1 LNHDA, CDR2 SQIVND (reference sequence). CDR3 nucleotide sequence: TGTGCCAGTAGTCTCCGGGGCTTATCCTACGAGCAGTACTTC. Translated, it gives CASSLRGLSYEQYF.